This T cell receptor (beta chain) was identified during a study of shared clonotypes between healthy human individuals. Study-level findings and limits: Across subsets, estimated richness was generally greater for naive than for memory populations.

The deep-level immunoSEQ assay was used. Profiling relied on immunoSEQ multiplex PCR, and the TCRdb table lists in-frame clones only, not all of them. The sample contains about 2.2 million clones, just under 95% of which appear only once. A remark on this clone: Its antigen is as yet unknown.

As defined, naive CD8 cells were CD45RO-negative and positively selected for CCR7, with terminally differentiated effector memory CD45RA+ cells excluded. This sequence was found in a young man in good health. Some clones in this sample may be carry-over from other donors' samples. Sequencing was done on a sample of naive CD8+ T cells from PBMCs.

The CDR3 DNA follows: TGCAGCGTTGAGGGGAACCACGAGCAGTACTTC. This translates into CSVEGNHEQYF. This sequence joins TRBV29-1 and TRBJ2-7; D remains unclear. The CDR3 has 11 amino acids. Per germline, CDR1 SQVTM and CDR2 ANQGSEA. The V gene lost 3 bases and the J gene lost 5 bases, with 8 bases spanning the gap.